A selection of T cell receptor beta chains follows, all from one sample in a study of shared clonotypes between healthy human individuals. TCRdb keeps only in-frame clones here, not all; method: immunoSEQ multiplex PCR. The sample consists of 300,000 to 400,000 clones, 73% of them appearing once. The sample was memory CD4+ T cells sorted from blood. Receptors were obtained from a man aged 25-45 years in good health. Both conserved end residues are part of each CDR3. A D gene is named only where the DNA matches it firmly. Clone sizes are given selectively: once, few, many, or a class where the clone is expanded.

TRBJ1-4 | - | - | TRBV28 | CASSLGGWLEKLFF | TGTGCCAGCAGTTTAGGGGGGTGGTTAGAAAAACTGTTTTTT
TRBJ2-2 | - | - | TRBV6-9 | CATSAGYGELFF | TGTGCCACCTCCGCAGGGTACGGGGAGCTGTTTTTT
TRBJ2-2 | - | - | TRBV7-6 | CASSFSGPNTGELFF | TGTGCCAGCAGCTTTAGCGGCCCTAACACCGGGGAGCTGTTTTTT
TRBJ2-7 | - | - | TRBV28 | CASSLRRQSNYEQYF | TGTGCCAGCAGTCTCCGAAGACAGTCCAACTACGAGCAGTACTTC
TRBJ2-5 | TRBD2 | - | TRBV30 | CACSGTSGSAETQYF | TGTGCCTGTTCCGGGACTAGCGGGAGCGCAGAGACCCAGTACTTC
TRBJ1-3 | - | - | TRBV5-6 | CASSFSDGNTIYF | TGTGCCAGCAGCTTCTCTGATGGAAACACCATATATTTT
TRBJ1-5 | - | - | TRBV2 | CASKGERGPPQHF | TGTGCCAGCAAGGGGGAGCGGGGGCCGCCCCAGCATTTT
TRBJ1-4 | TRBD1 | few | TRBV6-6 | CASSFQGGSEKLFF | TGTGCCAGCAGTTTCCAGGGGGGGAGTGAAAAACTGTTTTTT
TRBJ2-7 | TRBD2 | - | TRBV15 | CATSRTATSGSSYEQYF | TGTGCCACCAGCAGAACCGCCACTAGCGGCAGCTCCTACGAGCAGTACTTC
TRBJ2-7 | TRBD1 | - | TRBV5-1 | CASSLGDRGYEQYF | TGCGCCAGCAGCTTGGGGGACAGAGGATACGAGCAGTACTTC
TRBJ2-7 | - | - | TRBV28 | CASSEMDGNYEQYF | TGTGCCAGCAGTGAGATGGACGGGAACTACGAGCAGTACTTC
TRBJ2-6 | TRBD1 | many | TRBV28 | CASNRPGQGVNVLTF | TGTGCCAGCAACCGGCCGGGACAGGGGGTCAACGTCCTGACTTTC